This T cell receptor (beta chain) stems from a study of T-cell memory formation after mild COVID-19. This clonotype was recorded a few times. Its antigen is undetermined. Notes on the study in general: Clones that got smaller from day 15 to 85 had even CD4/CD8, while clones growing later tipped toward CD4+. Mostly located in CM and EM were contracting CD4+ clones, with contracting CD8+ clones located in EMRA.

TCRdb reprocessed the 5' RACE reads via MiXCR and lists one record per CDR3 protein. The sample has about 240,000 distinct CDR3 sequences; approximately 9% are singletons. Germline-derived CDR1 and CDR2 are SEHNR and FQNEAQ (reference sequence). CDR3 size: 16 residues. V trimming: 4 bases; J trimming: 1 base; junction bases outside the gene matches: 7. Source material: PBMCs or a T cell subset sorted from them (not recorded which). The V and J genes are TRBV7-9 and TRBJ2-1; 7 nucleotides align to TRBD2. The clonotype originates from a man younger than 35 who had mild COVID-19 (a few samples of this study predate the infection). Cell type and time point are not known. This chain's CDR3 is CASSSPWGGSYNEQFF. The DNA for the CDR3 is TGTGCCAGCAGCTCCCCGTGGGGGGGGTCCTACAATGAGCAGTTCTTC.